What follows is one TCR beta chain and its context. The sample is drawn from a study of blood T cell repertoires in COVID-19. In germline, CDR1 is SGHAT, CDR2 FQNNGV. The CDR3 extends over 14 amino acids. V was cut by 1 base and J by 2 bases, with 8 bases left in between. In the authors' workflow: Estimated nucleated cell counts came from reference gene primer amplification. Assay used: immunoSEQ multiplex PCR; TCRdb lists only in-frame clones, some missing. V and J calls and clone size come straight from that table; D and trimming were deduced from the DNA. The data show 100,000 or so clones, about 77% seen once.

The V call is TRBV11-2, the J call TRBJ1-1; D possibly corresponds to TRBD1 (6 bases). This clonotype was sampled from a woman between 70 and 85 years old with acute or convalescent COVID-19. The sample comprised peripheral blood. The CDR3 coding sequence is TGTGCCAGCAGCTTAGGGGGGGGCAACACTGAAGCTTTCTTT. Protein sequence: CASSLGGGNTEAFF.